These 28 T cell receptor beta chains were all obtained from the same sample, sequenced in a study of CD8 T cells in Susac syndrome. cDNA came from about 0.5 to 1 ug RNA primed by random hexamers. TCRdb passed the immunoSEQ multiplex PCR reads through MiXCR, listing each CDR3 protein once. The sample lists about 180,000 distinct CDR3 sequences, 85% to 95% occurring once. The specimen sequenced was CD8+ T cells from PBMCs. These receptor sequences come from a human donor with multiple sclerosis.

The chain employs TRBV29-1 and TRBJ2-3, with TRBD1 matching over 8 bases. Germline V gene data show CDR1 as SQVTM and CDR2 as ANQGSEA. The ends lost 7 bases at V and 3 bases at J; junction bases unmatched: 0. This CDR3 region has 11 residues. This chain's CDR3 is CSGQGTDTQYF. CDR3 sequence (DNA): TGCAGCGGACAGGGGACAGATACGCAGTATTTT.

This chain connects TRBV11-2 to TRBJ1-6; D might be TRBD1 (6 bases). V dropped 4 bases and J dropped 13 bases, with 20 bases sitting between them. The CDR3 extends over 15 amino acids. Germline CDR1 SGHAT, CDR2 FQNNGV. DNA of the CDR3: TGTGCCAGCAGCTCCCACAGGGAGAAAGGGGAGCCCCTCCACTTT. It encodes CASSSHREKGEPLHF. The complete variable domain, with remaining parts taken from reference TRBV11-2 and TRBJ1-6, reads EAGVAQSPRYKIIEKRQSVAFWCNPISGHATLYWYQQILGQGPKLLIQFQNNGVVDDSQLPKDRFSAERLKGVDSTLKIQPAKLEDSAVYLCASSSHREKGEPLHFGNGTRLTVT.

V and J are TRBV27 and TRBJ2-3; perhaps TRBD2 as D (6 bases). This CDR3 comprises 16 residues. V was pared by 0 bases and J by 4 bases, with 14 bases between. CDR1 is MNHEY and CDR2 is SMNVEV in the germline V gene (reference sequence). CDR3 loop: CASSLSLRLVPDTQYF. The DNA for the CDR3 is TGTGCCAGCAGTTTATCTCTCCGACTAGTTCCAGATACGCAGTATTTT.

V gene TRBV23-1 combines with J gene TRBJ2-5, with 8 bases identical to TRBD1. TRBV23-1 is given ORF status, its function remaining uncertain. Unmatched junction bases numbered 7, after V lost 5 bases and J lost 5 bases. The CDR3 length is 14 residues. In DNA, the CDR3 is TGCGCCAGCAGTACCAGGACAGGGACGGAGACCCAGTACTTC. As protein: CASSTRTGTETQYF.

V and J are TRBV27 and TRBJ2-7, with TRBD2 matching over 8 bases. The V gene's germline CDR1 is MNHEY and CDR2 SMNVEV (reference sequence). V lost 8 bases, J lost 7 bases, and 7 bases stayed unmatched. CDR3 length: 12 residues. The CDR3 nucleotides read TGTGCCAGCTTTAGCGGGACGGCGGAGCAGTACTTC. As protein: CASFSGTAEQYF.

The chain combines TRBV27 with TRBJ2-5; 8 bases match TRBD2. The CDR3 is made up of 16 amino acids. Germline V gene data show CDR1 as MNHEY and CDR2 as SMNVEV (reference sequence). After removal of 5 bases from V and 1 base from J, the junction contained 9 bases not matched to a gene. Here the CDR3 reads CASSILAGQSQETQYF. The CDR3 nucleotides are TGTGCCAGCAGTATCCTAGCGGGCCAATCCCAAGAGACCCAGTACTTC.

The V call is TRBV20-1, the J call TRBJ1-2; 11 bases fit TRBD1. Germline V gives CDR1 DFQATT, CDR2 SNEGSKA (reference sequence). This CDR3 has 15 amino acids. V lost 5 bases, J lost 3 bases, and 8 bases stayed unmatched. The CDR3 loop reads CSAPDRGLYDYGYTF. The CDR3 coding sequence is TGCAGTGCTCCGGACAGGGGGCTCTACGACTATGGCTACACCTTC.

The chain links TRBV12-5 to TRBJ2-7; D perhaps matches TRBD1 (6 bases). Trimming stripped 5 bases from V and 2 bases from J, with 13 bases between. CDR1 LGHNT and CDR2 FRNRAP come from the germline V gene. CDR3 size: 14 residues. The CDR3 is CASGTLTGTYEQYF. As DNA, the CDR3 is TGTGCTAGTGGTACCTTGACAGGCACCTACGAGCAGTACTTC.

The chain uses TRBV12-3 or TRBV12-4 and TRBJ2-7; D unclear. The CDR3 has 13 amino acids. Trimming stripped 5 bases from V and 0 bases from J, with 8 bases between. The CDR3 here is CASSRSYSYEQYF. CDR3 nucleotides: TGTGCCAGCAGTCGTTCGTACTCCTACGAGCAGTACTTC.

The CDR3 DNA follows: TGCAGTGCTAGAGATTCTAGCGGGATTTACAATGAGCAGTTCTTC. Its translation: CSARDSSGIYNEQFF. The chain is built from TRBV20-1 and TRBJ2-1; 9 bases agree with TRBD2. CDR3 size: 15 residues. V shed 0 bases, J shed 4 bases, and the junction held 4 bases outside the gene matches. CDR1 DFQATT and CDR2 SNEGSKA come from the germline V gene (reference sequence).

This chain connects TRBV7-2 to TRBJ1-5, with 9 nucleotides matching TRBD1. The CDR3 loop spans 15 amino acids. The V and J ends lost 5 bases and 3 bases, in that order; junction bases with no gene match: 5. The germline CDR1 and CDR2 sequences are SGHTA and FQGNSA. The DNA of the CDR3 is TGTGCCAGCAGCGGCGGACAGGGGAACAATCAGCCCCAGCATTTT. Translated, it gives CASSGGQGNNQPQHF.

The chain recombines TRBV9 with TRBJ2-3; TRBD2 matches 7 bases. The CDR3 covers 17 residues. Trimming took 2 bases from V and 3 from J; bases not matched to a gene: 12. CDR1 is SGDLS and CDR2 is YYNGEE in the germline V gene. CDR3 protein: CASSVRIGGSFTDTQYF. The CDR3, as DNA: TGTGCCAGCAGCGTCCGGATTGGCGGGAGTTTTACAGATACGCAGTATTTT.

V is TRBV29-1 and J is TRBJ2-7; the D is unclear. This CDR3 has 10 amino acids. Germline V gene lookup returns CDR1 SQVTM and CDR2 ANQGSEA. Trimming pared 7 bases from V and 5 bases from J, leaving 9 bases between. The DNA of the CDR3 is TGCAGCGCCTTCCGTGACGAGCAGTACTTC. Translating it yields CSAFRDEQYF.

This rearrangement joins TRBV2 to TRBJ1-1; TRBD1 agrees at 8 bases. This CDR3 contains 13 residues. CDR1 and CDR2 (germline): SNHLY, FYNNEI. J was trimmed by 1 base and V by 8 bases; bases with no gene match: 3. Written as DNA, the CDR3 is TGTGCCAGCCCAGGGGGCCCGAACACTGAAGCTTTCTTT. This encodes CASPGGPNTEAFF.

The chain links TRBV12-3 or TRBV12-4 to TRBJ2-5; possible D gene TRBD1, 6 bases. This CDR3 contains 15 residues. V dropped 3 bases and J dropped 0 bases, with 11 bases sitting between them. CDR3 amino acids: CASSFSGQYQETQYF. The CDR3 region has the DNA TGTGCCAGCAGTTTTTCCGGACAGTACCAAGAGACCCAGTACTTC.

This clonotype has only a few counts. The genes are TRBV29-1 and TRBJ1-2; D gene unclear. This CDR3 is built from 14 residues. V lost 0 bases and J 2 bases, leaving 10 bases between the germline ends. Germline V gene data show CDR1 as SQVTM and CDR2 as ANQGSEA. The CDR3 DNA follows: TGCAGCGTTGAAGAGCTAGACGGGAACTATGGCTACACCTTC. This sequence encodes CSVEELDGNYGYTF.

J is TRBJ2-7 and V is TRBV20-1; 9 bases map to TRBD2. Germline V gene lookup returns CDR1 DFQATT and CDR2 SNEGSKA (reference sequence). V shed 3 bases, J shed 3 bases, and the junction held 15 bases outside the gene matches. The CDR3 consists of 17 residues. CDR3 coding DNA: TGCAGTGCTAGGGGGGGTCTCGTGGCTAGCGGGAACTACGAGCAGTACTTC. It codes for CSARGGLVASGNYEQYF.

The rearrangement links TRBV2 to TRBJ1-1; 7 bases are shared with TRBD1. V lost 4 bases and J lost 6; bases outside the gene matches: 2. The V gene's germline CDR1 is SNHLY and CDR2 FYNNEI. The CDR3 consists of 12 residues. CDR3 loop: CASSGDSPEAFF. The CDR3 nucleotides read TGTGCCAGCAGTGGGGACAGCCCTGAAGCTTTCTTT.

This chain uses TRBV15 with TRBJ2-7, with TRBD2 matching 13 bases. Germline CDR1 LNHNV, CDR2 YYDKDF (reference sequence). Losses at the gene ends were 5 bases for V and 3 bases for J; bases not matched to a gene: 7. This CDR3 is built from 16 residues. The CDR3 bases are TGTGCCACCAGCGGACCACTAGCGGGAGGGTTCTACGAGCAGTACTTC. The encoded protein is CATSGPLAGGFYEQYF.

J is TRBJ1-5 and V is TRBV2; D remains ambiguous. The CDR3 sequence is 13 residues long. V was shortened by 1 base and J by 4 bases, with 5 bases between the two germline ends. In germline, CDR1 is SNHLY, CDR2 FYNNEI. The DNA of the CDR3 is TGTGCCAGCAGTGAAGGTTATAATCAGCCCCAGCATTTT. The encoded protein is CASSEGYNQPQHF.

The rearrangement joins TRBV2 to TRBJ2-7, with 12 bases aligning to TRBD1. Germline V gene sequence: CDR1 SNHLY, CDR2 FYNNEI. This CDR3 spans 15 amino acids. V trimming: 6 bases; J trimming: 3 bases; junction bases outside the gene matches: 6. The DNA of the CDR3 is TGTGCCAGCAGAGCCGGGACAGGGGGCGGCTACGAGCAGTACTTC. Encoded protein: CASRAGTGGGYEQYF.

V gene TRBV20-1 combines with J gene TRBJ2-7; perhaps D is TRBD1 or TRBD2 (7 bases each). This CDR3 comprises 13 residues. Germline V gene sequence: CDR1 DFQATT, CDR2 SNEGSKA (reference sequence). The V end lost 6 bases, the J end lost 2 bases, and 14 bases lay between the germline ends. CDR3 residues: CSAMTGRAYEQYF. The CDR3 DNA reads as TGCAGTGCAATGACAGGGAGGGCCTACGAGCAGTACTTC.

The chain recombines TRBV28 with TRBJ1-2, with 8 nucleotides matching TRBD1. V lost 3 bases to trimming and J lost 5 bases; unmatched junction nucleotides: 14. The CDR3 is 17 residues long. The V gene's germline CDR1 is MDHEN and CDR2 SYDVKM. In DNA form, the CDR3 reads TGTGCCAGCAGTTTGTCTATCGGACAGGGAGAGAAGTATGGCTACACCTTC. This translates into CASSLSIGQGEKYGYTF.

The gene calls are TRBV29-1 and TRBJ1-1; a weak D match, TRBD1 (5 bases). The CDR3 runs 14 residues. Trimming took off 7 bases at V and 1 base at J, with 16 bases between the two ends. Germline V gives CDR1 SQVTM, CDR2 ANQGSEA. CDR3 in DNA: TGCAGCGCTGACCTCCAGGGAACGAACACTGAAGCTTTCTTT. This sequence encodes CSADLQGTNTEAFF.

CDR3 protein: CASSSAQGEGSYEQYF. The CDR3 bases are TGTGCCAGCAGTTCCGCCCAGGGTGAGGGCTCCTACGAGCAGTACTTC. This rearrangement joins TRBV27 to TRBJ2-7; D is perhaps TRBD1 or TRBD2 (5 bases each). V gave up 4 bases and J gave up 0 bases, with 16 bases separating them. The CDR3 consists of 16 residues. Germline lookup yields CDR1 MNHEY and CDR2 SMNVEV (reference sequence).

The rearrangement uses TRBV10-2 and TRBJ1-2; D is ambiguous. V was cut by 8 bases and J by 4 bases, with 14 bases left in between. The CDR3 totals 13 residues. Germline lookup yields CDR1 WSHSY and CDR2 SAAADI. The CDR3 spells CASGEWKTYGYTF. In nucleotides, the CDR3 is TGCGCCAGCGGAGAGTGGAAGACCTATGGCTACACCTTC.

The CDR3 sequence: CASSLSSASAGREPQHF. CDR3 nucleotides: TGTGCCAGCAGTTTATCCTCGGCCTCGGCAGGTAGAGAGCCCCAGCATTTT. The rearrangement uses TRBV28 and TRBJ1-5; no definite D call. Trimming left V 1 base short and J 8 bases short, with 21 bases between. There are 17 residues in the CDR3. Germline values: CDR1 MDHEN, CDR2 SYDVKM.

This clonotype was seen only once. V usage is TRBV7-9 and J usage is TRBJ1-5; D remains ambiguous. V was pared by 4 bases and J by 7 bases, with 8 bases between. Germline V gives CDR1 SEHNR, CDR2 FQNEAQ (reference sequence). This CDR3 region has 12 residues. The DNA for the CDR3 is TGTGCCAGCAGCTCAGGACGGCAGCCCCAGCATTTT. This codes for CASSSGRQPQHF.